Following are 27 T cell receptor beta chains from one sample sequenced in a study of T cell repertoires in cytomegalovirus infection. Antigens of these TCRs are unknown. TCRdb reanalysed the reads using MiXCR and keeps one entry per CDR3 protein. The table includes about 890,000 distinct CDR3 sequences, around 30% detected once. Sequencing used cultured CD8+ T cells from PBMCs, obtained from culture after CMV antigen stimulation. The receptors shown here come from a human donor in good health (CMV status not recorded). Some clones in this sample may be carry-over from other donors' samples.

The V call is TRBV20-1, the J call TRBJ2-5, with 8 bases fitting TRBD1. After removal of 3 bases from V and 2 bases from J, the junction contained 2 bases not matched to a gene. This CDR3 spans 13 amino acids. Germline CDR1 reads DFQATT; CDR2 reads SNEGSKA (reference sequence). The CDR3 loop reads CSASRGQQETQYF. Here the CDR3 DNA reads TGCAGTGCTAGCAGGGGGCAACAAGAGACCCAGTACTTC.

The chain links TRBV10-3 to TRBJ1-1, with TRBD1 matching over 9 bases. CDR3 length: 14 residues. Germline V gene lookup returns CDR1 ENHRY and CDR2 SYGVKD. V dropped 9 bases and J dropped 6; count of bases not matched to a gene: 11. The CDR3: CAIVPGQGFAEAFF. CDR3 nucleotides: TGTGCCATTGTGCCGGGACAGGGCTTCGCTGAAGCTTTCTTT.

The V and J genes are TRBV6-6 and TRBJ1-1; D perhaps matches TRBD1 (5 bases). Germline V gene sequence: CDR1 MNHNY, CDR2 SVGAGI (reference sequence). The V and J ends lost 0 bases and 1 base respectively, with 12 bases between them. CDR3 size: 16 residues. The CDR3 DNA reads as TGTGCCAGCAGTTACTCACCCCTGGGACGGAACACTGAAGCTTTCTTT. This encodes CASSYSPLGRNTEAFF.

J is TRBJ2-3 and V is TRBV2; D not resolved. Germline CDR1 and CDR2: SNHLY and FYNNEI. With 8 bases removed from V and 2 bases from J, the gap between germline ends came to 14 bases. This CDR3 comprises 14 residues. The CDR3 DNA sequence: TGTGCCAGCCGCGACCTCAACTACACAGATACGCAGTATTTT. Amino acid sequence: CASRDLNYTDTQYF. Variable domain in full (rest from reference TRBV2 and TRBJ2-3): EPEVTQTPSHQVTQMGQEVILRCVPISNHLYFYWYRQILGQKVEFLVSFYNNEISEKSEIFDDQFSVERPDGSNFTLKIRSTKLEDSAMYFCASRDLNYTDTQYFGPGTRLTVL.

This clonotype was found many times. CDR3 sequence: CASSYGQGDEKLFF. In DNA, the CDR3 is TGTGCCAGCAGCTACGGACAGGGAGATGAAAAACTGTTTTTT. The J gene is TRBJ1-4, the V gene TRBV7-9; 8 bases match TRBD1. This CDR3 region has 14 residues. Germline CDR1 and CDR2: SEHNR and FQNEAQ (reference sequence). Trimming took 4 bases from V and 6 from J; bases not matched to a gene: 4.

The V call is TRBV6-6, the J call TRBJ1-2, with 12 nucleotides matching TRBD1. Germline CDR1 and CDR2: MNHNY and SVGAGI (reference sequence). CDR3 length equals 17 residues. V shed 1 base, J shed 3 bases, and the junction held 6 bases outside the gene matches. The CDR3 protein is CASSYLGQGARDYGYTF. In DNA form, the CDR3 reads TGTGCCAGCAGTTACTTGGGACAGGGGGCGCGGGACTATGGCTACACCTTC.

This rearrangement joins TRBV2 to TRBJ1-1; D gene ambiguous. Germline-derived CDR1 and CDR2 are SNHLY and FYNNEI. This CDR3 spans 12 amino acids. V was clipped by 4 bases and J by 4 bases, with 7 bases between them. Here the CDR3 reads CASSVRPTEAFF. CDR3 in DNA: TGTGCCAGCAGTGTAAGGCCCACTGAAGCTTTCTTT.

This chain uses TRBV4-1 with TRBJ2-7, with D tentatively TRBD2 (6 bases). The CDR3 is 15 residues long. V lost 3 bases, J lost 3 bases, and 15 bases lay in between. The germline V gene encodes CDR1 MGHRA and CDR2 YSYEKL. The CDR3: CASSHGEAVSYEQYF. The CDR3, as DNA: TGCGCCAGCAGCCATGGGGAGGCCGTTAGCTACGAGCAGTACTTC.

This clonotype was seen a few times. The chain carries TRBV6-6 and TRBJ1-4; a possible D gene is TRBD1 (5 bases). Germline lookup yields CDR1 MNHNY and CDR2 SVGAGI (reference sequence). This CDR3 region has 13 residues. V was clipped by 11 bases and J by 8 bases, with 18 bases between them. The CDR3 protein is CAAQGVREEKLFF. CDR3 bases: TGTGCCGCCCAGGGTGTACGGGAGGAAAAACTGTTTTTT.

The genes are TRBV14 and TRBJ2-7, with 8 bases aligning to TRBD1. The trim removed 4 bases at V and 6 bases at J, leaving 8 bases unmatched. The CDR3 contains 14 residues. From germline, CDR1 is SGHDN and CDR2 FVKESK. The CDR3 here is CASSPRQGRTEQYF. Written as DNA, the CDR3 is TGTGCCAGCAGCCCGCGACAGGGGAGAACCGAGCAGTACTTC.

The rearrangement links TRBV6-2 or TRBV6-3 to TRBJ2-2; either TRBD1 or TRBD2 may supply D (6 bases each). The V gene's germline CDR1 is MNHEY and CDR2 SVGEGT. CDR3 length: 18 residues. V was clipped by 4 bases and J by 0 bases, with 18 bases between them. This CDR3 is CASSLFLFGGANTGELFF. The CDR3 bases are TGTGCCAGCAGTTTATTCCTCTTCGGGGGCGCGAACACCGGGGAGCTGTTTTTT.

This chain joins TRBV7-6 and TRBJ2-5; TRBD1 is a possible D gene (6 bases). Trimming removed 5 bases from V and 1 base from J, with 11 bases in between. Germline CDR1 is SGHVS and CDR2 is FNYEAQ. This CDR3 has 14 residues. As DNA, the CDR3 is TGTGCCAGCAGCCTCGGACAGACCCAAGAGACCCAGTACTTC. It codes for CASSLGQTQETQYF. The full variable domain, rest sourced from reference TRBV7-6 and TRBJ2-5, is GAGVSQSPRYKVTKRGQDVALRCDPISGHVSLYWYRQALGQGPEFLTYFNYEAQQDKSGLPNDRFSAERPEGSISTLTIQRTEQRDSAMYRCASSLGQTQETQYFGPGTRLLVL.

V usage is TRBV2 and J usage is TRBJ2-2; D gene unclear. The V end was cut by 3 bases, the J end by 2 bases, with 13 bases between. Looked up from germline, CDR1 is SNHLY and CDR2 is FYNNEI. The CDR3 contains 16 residues. The CDR3 spells CASSDWLRINTGELFF. In DNA, the CDR3 is TGTGCCAGCAGTGATTGGTTACGGATCAACACCGGGGAGCTGTTTTTT.

This sequence joins TRBV15 and TRBJ2-7; 8 bases agree with TRBD1. Germline loops: CDR1 LNHNV, CDR2 YYDKDF (reference sequence). V lost 5 bases to trimming and J lost 5 bases; unmatched junction nucleotides: 5. The length of the CDR3 is 13 residues. This CDR3 is CATSPTGANEQYF. In nucleotides, the CDR3 is TGTGCCACCAGCCCGACAGGGGCGAACGAGCAGTACTTC. Full variable domain (remainder filled in from reference TRBV15 and TRBJ2-7): DAMVIQNPRYQVTQFGKPVTLSCSQTLNHNVMYWYQQKSSQAPKLLFHYYDKDFNNEADTPDNFQSRRPNTSFCFLDIRSPGLGDTAMYLCATSPTGANEQYFGPGTRLTVT.

This clonotype was seen more than once but under ten times. The J gene is TRBJ1-6, the V gene TRBV7-4; D may be TRBD1 (5 bases). Trimming shortened V by 2 bases and J by 0 bases, and 11 bases separated the two germline ends. This CDR3 has 17 residues. CDR1 is SGHVT and CDR2 is SQSDAQ in the germline V gene. As DNA, the CDR3 is TGTGCCAGCAGCTTAAAGGGGCCGAGCTCCTATAATTCACCCCTCCACTTT. Translated: CASSLKGPSSYNSPLHF.

This chain links TRBV7-6 with TRBJ2-1, with 10 bases lining up with TRBD1. This CDR3 region has 19 residues. The germline V gene has CDR1 SGHVS and CDR2 FNYEAQ. With 4 bases clipped from V and 7 bases from J, the junction kept 19 bases outside the gene matches. The CDR3 reads CASSSNRDRGQRFGNEQFF. CDR3 bases: TGTGCCAGCAGCTCAAACCGGGACAGGGGCCAACGTTTTGGGAATGAGCAGTTCTTC.

V usage is TRBV7-8 and J usage is TRBJ1-2; perhaps TRBD1 as D (5 bases). The V gene lost 5 bases and the J gene lost 4 bases, with 8 bases spanning the gap. The CDR3 totals 12 residues. The V gene's germline CDR1 is SGHVS and CDR2 FQNEAQ. In DNA form, the CDR3 reads TGTGCCAGCAGCATAGACAGCTATGGCTACACCTTC. As protein: CASSIDSYGYTF.

The chain uses TRBV6-2 or TRBV6-3 and TRBJ2-3, with 10 positions matching TRBD1. Germline trimming cut 5 bases from V and 2 bases from J; bases unmatched to any gene: 13. The CDR3 totals 18 residues. Germline lookup yields CDR1 MNHEY and CDR2 SVGEGT. The CDR3 DNA reads TGTGCCAGCAGTCTAGACAGGGGGCGCGTAACAAACACAGATACGCAGTATTTT. Its translation: CASSLDRGRVTNTDTQYF.

This clonotype was observed a few times. This chain connects TRBV19 to TRBJ1-5; 9 bases line up with TRBD1. After removal of 6 bases from V and 10 bases from J, the junction contained 10 bases not matched to a gene. The CDR3 totals 14 residues. The germline CDR1 and CDR2 sequences are LNHDA and SQIVND (reference sequence). The CDR3 sequence: CASRPGQGLPPQHF. As DNA, the CDR3 is TGTGCCAGTAGACCAGGACAGGGGTTACCCCCCCAGCATTTT.

This rearrangement joins TRBV7-9 to TRBJ2-1; TRBD2 matches at 7 bases. The CDR3 extends over 17 amino acids. Germline V lookup: CDR1 SEHNR, CDR2 FQNEAQ (reference sequence). V dropped 4 bases and J dropped 5; count of bases not matched to a gene: 14. This CDR3 is CASSSPVGAGEDNEQFF. Here the CDR3 DNA reads TGTGCCAGCAGCTCCCCGGTAGGGGCGGGGGAAGACAATGAGCAGTTCTTC.

This clonotype was detected ten times or more. CDR3 region: CASSGGWRAEAFF. The CDR3 DNA sequence: TGTGCCAGCAGCGGGGGATGGAGAGCTGAAGCTTTCTTT. The chain has TRBV7-9 and TRBJ1-1, with a weak D call TRBD1 (5 bases). With 5 bases removed from V and 6 bases from J, the gap between germline ends came to 13 bases. Per germline, CDR1 SEHNR and CDR2 FQNEAQ (reference sequence). The CDR3 loop spans 13 amino acids.

About this clonotype itself: A single base separates this from a much larger clone, so it may be a read error. The chain joins TRBV7-2 to TRBJ1-1; the D gene is possibly TRBD1 (6 bases). V shed 1 base and J shed 7 bases, with 10 bases lying between them. Germline lookup yields CDR1 SGHTA and CDR2 FQGNSA. The CDR3 extends over 13 amino acids. The CDR3, as DNA: TGTGCCAGCAGCTTAGTCACAGGGAATGAAGCTTTCTTT. Translating gives CASSLVTGNEAFF.

The chain joins TRBV5-1 to TRBJ2-2; maybe TRBD1 (6 bases). Germline CDR1 reads SGHRS; CDR2 reads YFSETQ. The CDR3 is made up of 14 amino acids. The V gene lost 6 bases and the J gene lost 5 bases, with 14 bases spanning the gap. CDR3 in amino acids: CASTPGVGTGELFF. In nucleotides, the CDR3 is TGCGCCAGCACTCCAGGGGTCGGAACCGGGGAGCTGTTTTTT.

This clonotype has just a few counts. The rearrangement links TRBV4-3 to TRBJ2-3; D is possibly TRBD2 (5 bases). Trimming removed 0 bases from V and 1 base from J, with 11 bases in between. CDR3 length: 16 amino acids. Germline CDR1 and CDR2: LGHNA and YSLEER. The CDR3 region is CASSQDTSGGTDTQYF. CDR3 sequence (DNA): TGCGCCAGCAGCCAAGATACTAGTGGGGGCACAGATACGCAGTATTTT.

This clonotype was counted only a few times. The CDR3 loop is CASSHTGWETQYF. CDR3 bases: TGTGCCAGCAGCCACACGGGTTGGGAGACCCAGTACTTC. The chain uses TRBV7-2 and TRBJ2-5, with no clear D. The V end was cut by 5 bases, the J end by 5 bases, with 12 bases between. Germline CDR1 is SGHTA and CDR2 is FQGNSA. The CDR3 loop spans 13 amino acids. Drawing the rest from reference TRBV7-2 and TRBJ2-5, the complete variable domain is GAGVSQSPSNKVTEKGKDVELRCDPISGHTALYWYRQSLGQGLEFLIYFQGNSAPDKSGLPSDRFSAERTGGSVSTLTIQRTQQEDSAVYLCASSHTGWETQYFGPGTRLLVL.

This chain links TRBV4-3 with TRBJ1-4; D gene uncertain. The CDR3 is made up of 15 amino acids. Trimming stripped 3 bases from V and 4 bases from J, with 12 bases between. Germline CDR1 is LGHNA and CDR2 is YSLEER. The CDR3 is CASSQVTDHNEKLFF. CDR3 in DNA: TGCGCCAGCAGCCAGGTGACCGATCATAATGAAAAACTGTTTTTT.

This sequence joins TRBV7-3 and TRBJ1-1; maybe TRBD1 (5 bases). The CDR3 spans 14 residues. V lost 3 bases and J lost 1, with 9 bases in between. In germline, CDR1 is SGHTA, CDR2 FQGTGA. CDR3 sequence reads: CASSFSGGNTEAFF. In nucleotides, the CDR3 is TGTGCCAGCAGCTTTTCCGGGGGGAACACTGAAGCTTTCTTT.